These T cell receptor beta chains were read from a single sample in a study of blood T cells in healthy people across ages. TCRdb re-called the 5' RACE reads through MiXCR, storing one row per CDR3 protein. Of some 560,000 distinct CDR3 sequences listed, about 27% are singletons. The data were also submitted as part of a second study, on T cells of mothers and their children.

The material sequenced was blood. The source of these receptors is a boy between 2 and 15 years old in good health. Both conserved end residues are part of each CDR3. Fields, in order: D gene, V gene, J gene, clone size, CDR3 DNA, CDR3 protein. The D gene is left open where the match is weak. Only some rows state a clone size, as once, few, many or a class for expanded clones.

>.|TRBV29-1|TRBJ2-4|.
TGCAGCGTTGATGGAGGGGGCGAAAACATTCAGTACTTC
CSVDGGGENIQYF
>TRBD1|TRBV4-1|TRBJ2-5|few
TGCGCCAGCAGCCAAAGACAGGGGACCGGGACCCAGTACTTC
CASSQRQGTGTQYF
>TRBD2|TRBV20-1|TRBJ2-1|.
TGCAGTGCCGAAAGCCCAAGCGGGATCGGTGAGCAGTTCTTC
CSAESPSGIGEQFF
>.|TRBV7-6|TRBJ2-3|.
TGTGCCAGCAGCGTTACTAGTTCTAGCACAGATACGCAGTATTTT
CASSVTSSSTDTQYF
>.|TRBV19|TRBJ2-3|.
TGTGCCAGTAGTCCCCGACAGGAGGGAGGTGATACGCAGTATTTT
CASSPRQEGGDTQYF
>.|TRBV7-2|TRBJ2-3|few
TGTGCCAGCAGCTTTGACACTTGGCGGGCAGATACGCAGTATTTT
CASSFDTWRADTQYF
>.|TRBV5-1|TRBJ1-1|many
TGCGCCAGCAGCTTGGAGCTGAACACTGAAGCTTTCTTT
CASSLELNTEAFF
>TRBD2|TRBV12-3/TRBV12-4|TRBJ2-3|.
TGTGCCAGCAGCCAAACCACCGGGACTAGCTCGGTGAATACGCAGTATTTT
CASSQTTGTSSVNTQYF
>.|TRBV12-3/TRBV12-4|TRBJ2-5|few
TGTGCCAGCAGTTTGTTTGGCCCCTCGATGTACCAAGAGACCCGGTACTTC
CASSLFGPSMYQETRYF
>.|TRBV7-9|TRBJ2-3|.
TGTGCCAGCAGCGAAAACCGGGACCTTTCCACGAATACGCAGTATTTT
CASSENRDLSTNTQYF
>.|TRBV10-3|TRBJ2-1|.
TGTGCCATCAGTTCCGATCTAGCGACCCCCAGGAATGAGCAGTTCTTC
CAISSDLATPRNEQFF
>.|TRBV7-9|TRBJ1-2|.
TGTGCCAGCAGCCAAGACTGGAACTATAACTATGGCTACACCTTC
CASSQDWNYNYGYTF
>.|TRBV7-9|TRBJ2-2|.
TGTGCCACAGCAGAAGCCCCAGGGTCCGCCGGGGAGCTGTTTTTT
CATAEAPGSAGELFF
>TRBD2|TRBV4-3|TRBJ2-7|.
TGCGCCAGCAGGTCGCCAGCGCCGGGACTAGTGCCGGGTAGTCCCTACGAGCAGTACTTC
CASRSPAPGLVPGSPYEQYF
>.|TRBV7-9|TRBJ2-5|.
TGTGCCAGCAGCTTGGGGGGGCTGTGGGAGACCCAGTACTTC
CASSLGGLWETQYF
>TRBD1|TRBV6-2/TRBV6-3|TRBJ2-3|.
TGTGCCAGCAGTTATGGGACAGGGGAAACAGATACGCAGTATTTT
CASSYGTGETDTQYF
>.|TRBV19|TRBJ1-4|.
TGTGCCAGCGGACATTTTGCGGACGAAAAACTGTTTTTT
CASGHFADEKLFF
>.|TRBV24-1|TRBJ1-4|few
TGTGCCACCAGTGAAAATGAAAAACTGTTTTTT
CATSENEKLFF
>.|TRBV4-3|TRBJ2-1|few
TGCGCCAGCAGCCATCGGGGGTCCGGCAATGAGCAGTTCTTC
CASSHRGSGNEQFF
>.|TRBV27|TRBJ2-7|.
TGTGCCAGCAGTTTATACGAACGGCCCTACGAGCAGTACTTC
CASSLYERPYEQYF
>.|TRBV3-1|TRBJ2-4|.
TGTGCCAGCAGCTCCTCCGACCAGGAAAACATTCAGTACTTC
CASSSSDQENIQYF
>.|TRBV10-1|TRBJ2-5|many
TGCGCCAGCAGTGAACACCAAGAGACCCAGTACTTC
CASSEHQETQYF
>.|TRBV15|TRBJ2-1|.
TGTGCCACCAGCAGAGGGGGTTTCGGGAATGAGCAGTTCTTC
CATSRGGFGNEQFF
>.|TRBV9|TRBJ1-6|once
TGTGCCAGCAGCCCAGACCAGGAGCTTCACTCCTATAATTCACCCCTCCACTTT
CASSPDQELHSYNSPLHF